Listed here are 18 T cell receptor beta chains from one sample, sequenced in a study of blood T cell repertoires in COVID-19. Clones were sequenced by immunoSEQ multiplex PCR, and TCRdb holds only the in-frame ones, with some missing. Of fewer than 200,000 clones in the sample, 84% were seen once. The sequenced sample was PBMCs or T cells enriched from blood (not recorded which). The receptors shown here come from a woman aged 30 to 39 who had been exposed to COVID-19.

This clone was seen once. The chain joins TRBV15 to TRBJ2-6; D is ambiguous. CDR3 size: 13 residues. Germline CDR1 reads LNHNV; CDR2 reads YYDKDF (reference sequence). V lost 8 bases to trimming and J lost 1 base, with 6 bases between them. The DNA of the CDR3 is TGTGCCACCCATACTTCTGGGGCCAACGTCCTGACTTTC. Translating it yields CATHTSGANVLTF.

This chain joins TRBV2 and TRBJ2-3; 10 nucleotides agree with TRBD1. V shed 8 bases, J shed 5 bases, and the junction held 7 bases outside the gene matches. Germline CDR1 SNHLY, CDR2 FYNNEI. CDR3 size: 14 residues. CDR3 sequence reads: CASGRDRGRDTQYF. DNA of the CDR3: TGTGCCAGCGGTAGGGACAGGGGTAGAGATACGCAGTATTTT.

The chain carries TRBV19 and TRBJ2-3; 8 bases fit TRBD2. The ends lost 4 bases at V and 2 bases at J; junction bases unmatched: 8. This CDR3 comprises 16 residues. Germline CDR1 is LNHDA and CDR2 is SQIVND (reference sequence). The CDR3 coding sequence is TGTGCCAGTAGTACTGGCGGGGGGCCTTACACAGATACGCAGTATTTT. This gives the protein CASSTGGGPYTDTQYF.

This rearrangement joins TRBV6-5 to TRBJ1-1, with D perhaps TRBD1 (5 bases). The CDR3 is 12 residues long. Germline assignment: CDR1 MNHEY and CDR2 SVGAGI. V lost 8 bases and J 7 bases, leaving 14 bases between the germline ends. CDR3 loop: CASGAPGGEAFF. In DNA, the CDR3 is TGTGCCAGCGGGGCACCGGGAGGTGAAGCTTTCTTT.

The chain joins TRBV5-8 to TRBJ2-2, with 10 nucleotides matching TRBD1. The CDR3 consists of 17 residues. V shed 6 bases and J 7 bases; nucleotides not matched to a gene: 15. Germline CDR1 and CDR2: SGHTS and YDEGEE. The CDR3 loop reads CASNDPRGTGVVGELFF. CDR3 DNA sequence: TGTGCCAGCAATGACCCCAGAGGGACAGGGGTGGTCGGGGAGCTGTTTTTT.

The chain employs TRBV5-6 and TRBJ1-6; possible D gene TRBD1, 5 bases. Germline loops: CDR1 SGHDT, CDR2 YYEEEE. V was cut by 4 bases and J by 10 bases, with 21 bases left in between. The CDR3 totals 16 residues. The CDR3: CASSGPPVTRGSPLHF. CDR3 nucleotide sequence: TGTGCCAGCAGCGGTCCGCCGGTTACTCGGGGGTCACCCCTCCACTTT. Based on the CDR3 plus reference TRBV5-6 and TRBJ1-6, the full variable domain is DAGVTQSPTHLIKTRGQQVTLRCSPKSGHDTVSWYQQALGQGPQFIFQYYEEEERQRGNFPDRFSGHQFPNYSSELNVNALLLGDSALYLCASSGPPVTRGSPLHFGNGTRLTVT.

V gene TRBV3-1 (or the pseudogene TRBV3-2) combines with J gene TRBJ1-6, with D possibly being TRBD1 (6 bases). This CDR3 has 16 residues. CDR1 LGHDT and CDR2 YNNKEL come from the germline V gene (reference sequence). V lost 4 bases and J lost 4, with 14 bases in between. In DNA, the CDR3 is TGTGCCAGCAGCCGAGAGCGGACAGTTTATAATTCACCCCTCCACTTT. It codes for CASSRERTVYNSPLHF.

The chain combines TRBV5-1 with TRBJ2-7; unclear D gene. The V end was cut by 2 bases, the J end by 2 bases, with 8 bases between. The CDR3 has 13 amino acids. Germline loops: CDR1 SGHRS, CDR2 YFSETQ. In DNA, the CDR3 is TGCGCCAGCAGCTTCGACATGACCTACGAGCAGTACTTC. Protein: CASSFDMTYEQYF.

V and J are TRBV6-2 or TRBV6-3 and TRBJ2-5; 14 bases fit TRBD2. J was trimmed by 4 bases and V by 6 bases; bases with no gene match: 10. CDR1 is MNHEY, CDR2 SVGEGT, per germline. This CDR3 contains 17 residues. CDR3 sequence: CASSPTGLAGGRETQYF. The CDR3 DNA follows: TGTGCCAGCAGCCCGACCGGACTAGCGGGGGGTAGAGAGACCCAGTACTTC.

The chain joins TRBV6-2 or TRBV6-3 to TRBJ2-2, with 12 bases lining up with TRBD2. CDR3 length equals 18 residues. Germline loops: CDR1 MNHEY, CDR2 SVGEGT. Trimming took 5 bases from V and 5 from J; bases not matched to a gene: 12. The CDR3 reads CASSVPFGLAGSTGELFF. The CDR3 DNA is TGTGCCAGCAGTGTTCCCTTCGGACTAGCGGGATCAACCGGGGAGCTGTTTTTT.

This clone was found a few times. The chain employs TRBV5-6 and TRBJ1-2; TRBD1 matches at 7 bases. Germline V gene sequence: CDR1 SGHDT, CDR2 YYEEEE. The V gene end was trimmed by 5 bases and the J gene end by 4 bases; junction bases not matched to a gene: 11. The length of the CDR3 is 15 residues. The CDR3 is CASRQGGEYLYGYTF. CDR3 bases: TGTGCCAGCAGGCAGGGGGGCGAGTACCTCTATGGCTACACCTTC.

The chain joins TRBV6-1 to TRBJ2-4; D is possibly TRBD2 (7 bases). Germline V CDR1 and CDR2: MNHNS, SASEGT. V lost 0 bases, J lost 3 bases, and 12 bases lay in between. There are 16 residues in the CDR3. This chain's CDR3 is CASSEAGGLGKNIQYF. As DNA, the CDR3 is TGTGCCAGCAGTGAAGCGGGGGGGCTGGGCAAAAACATTCAGTACTTC.

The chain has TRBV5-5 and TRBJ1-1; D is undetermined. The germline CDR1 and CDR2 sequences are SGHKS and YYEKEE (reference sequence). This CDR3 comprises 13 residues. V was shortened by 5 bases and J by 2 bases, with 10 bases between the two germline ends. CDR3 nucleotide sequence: TGTGCCAGCAGGTCTGACTTTAACACTGAAGCTTTCTTT. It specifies CASRSDFNTEAFF.

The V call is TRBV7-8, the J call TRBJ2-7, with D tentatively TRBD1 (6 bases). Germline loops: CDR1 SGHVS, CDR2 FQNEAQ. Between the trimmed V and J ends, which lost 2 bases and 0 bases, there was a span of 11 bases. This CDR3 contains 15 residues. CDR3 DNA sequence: TGTGCCAGCAGCTTAACAGGGCCGAACTCCTACGAGCAGTACTTC. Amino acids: CASSLTGPNSYEQYF.

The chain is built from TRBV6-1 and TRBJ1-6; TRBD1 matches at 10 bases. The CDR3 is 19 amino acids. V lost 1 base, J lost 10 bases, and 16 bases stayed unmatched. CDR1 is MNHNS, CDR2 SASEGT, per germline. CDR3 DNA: TGTGCCAGCAGTGAAGTTGAGGGAGGAAGACGGGACAGGGGATCACCCCTCCACTTT. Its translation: CASSEVEGGRRDRGSPLHF.

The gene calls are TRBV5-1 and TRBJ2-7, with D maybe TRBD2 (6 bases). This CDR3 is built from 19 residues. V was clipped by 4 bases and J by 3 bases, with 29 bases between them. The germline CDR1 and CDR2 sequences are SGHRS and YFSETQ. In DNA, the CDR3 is TGCGCCAGCAGCGAGGTCGGGGGAAATTTGGGGTGGACCTACTACGAGCAGTACTTC. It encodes CASSEVGGNLGWTYYEQYF.

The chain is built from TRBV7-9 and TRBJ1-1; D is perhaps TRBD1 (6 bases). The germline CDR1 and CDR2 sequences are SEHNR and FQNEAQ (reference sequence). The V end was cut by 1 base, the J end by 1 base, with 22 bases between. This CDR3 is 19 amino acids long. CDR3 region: CASSLDLERLRGANTEAFF. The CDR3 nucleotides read TGTGCCAGCAGCTTAGATTTGGAAAGATTACGGGGGGCGAACACTGAAGCTTTCTTT.

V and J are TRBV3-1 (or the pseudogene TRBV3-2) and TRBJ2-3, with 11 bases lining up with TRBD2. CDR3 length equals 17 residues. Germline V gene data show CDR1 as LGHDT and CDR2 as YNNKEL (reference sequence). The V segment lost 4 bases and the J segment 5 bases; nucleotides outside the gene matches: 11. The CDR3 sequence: CASSPRDSGGAVDTQYF. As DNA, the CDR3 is TGTGCCAGCAGCCCCCGGGATAGCGGGGGGGCTGTAGATACGCAGTATTTT.